This T cell receptor beta chain stems from a study of a mutant IDH1 vaccine in newly diagnosed glioma. CDR3 length: 14 amino acids. V shed 3 bases, J shed 5 bases, and the junction held 7 bases outside the gene matches. Germline values: CDR1 SGDLS, CDR2 YYNGEE. TCRdb's copy holds only in-frame clones and misses some; the assay was immunoSEQ multiplex PCR. The sample lists roughly 120,000 clones, just under 80% seen once, with 4.5% to 7% in the top ten. Regarding time point: week 11, during vaccination. Alongside topical imiquimod, each dose of vaccine comprised 300 ug of mutant IDH1 20-mer peptide. This clone was seen a handful of times. The antigen is unknown.

This specimen was PBMCs, taken from a glioma patient whose treatment included an IDH1 peptide vaccine. The rearrangement links TRBV9 to TRBJ1-1, with 7 bases aligning to TRBD1. The source of this sequence is a man aged 40-49 years with glioma. The CDR3 is CASSDGTVETEAFF. CDR3 DNA: TGTGCCAGCAGCGATGGGACAGTTGAGACTGAAGCTTTCTTT.